Below are 10 T cell receptor beta chains sequenced from a single sample in a study of T cells in Graves' hyperthyroidism and ophthalmopathy. RNA transcripts served as the template for amplifying TCR beta CDR3 regions. When the TCR CDR3 underwent first-round RT-PCR, the HTBI primer set was used. A single record per CDR3 protein comes from TCRdb applying MiXCR to the multiplex PCR reads. The sample includes about 350,000 distinct CDR3 sequences, 15% to 20% of them seen just once. The sample consisted of blood. Receptors were obtained from a woman aged 40 to 55 with Graves' ophthalmopathy.

This clonotype was seen more than once but under ten times. In DNA form, the CDR3 reads TGCAGTGCTAGAGATGGGACAGGGGATGTGGGCAATCAGCCCCAGCATTTT. This codes for CSARDGTGDVGNQPQHF. The V gene is TRBV20-1, the J gene TRBJ1-5; 10 bases align to TRBD1. V lost 0 bases, J lost 2 bases, and 7 bases stayed unmatched. Germline CDR1 and CDR2: DFQATT and SNEGSKA (reference sequence). The CDR3 is 17 residues long.

The chain combines TRBV30 with TRBJ1-2; D not certain. There are 11 residues in the CDR3. V lost 0 bases and J lost 8, with 7 bases in between. Germline V gene sequence: CDR1 GTSNPN, CDR2 SVGIG (reference sequence). CDR3 sequence reads: CAWSVEVGYTF. CDR3 sequence (DNA): TGTGCCTGGAGTGTAGAGGTGGGCTACACCTTC.

This clonotype appeared a single time. A much larger clonotype is one base distant, so this may be a read error. The chain has TRBV24-1 and TRBJ2-7, with D hard to call. There are 11 residues in the CDR3. The germline CDR1 and CDR2 sequences are KGHDR and SFDVKD. The CDR3 nucleotides read TGTGCCGCCAGTGATTTGCGCGAGCAGCACTTC. Residues: CAASDLREQHF.

The table lists this clonotype with many counts. The V and J genes are TRBV2 and TRBJ2-5; D gene uncertain. The CDR3 is 16 residues long. Germline V CDR1 and CDR2: SNHLY, FYNNEI. Trimming pared 0 bases from V and 4 bases from J, leaving 15 bases between. The CDR3, as DNA: TGTGCCAGCAGTGAAGCACGGCAGACCTCTGGAGAGACCCAGTACTTC. Translating it yields CASSEARQTSGETQYF. Together with reference TRBV2 and TRBJ2-5, the CDR3 gives the full variable domain: EPEVTQTPSHQVTQMGQEVILRCVPISNHLYFYWYRQILGQKVEFLVSFYNNEISEKSEIFDDQFSVERPDGSNFTLKIRSTKLEDSAMYFCASSEARQTSGETQYFGPGTRLLVL.

This clonotype was found many times. The CDR3 region has the DNA TGTGCCAGCAGTGAAGGGACAGCTAACAATCAGCCCCAGCATTTT. It encodes CASSEGTANNQPQHF. This chain uses TRBV2 with TRBJ1-5; possibly TRBD1 for D (6 bases). Trimming pared 1 base from V and 3 bases from J, leaving 10 bases between. There are 15 residues in the CDR3. CDR1 is SNHLY and CDR2 is FYNNEI in the germline V gene.

This clonotype was seen many times. This chain joins TRBV12-3 or TRBV12-4 and TRBJ2-7; the match to TRBD2 covers 13 bases. Trimming at V came to 5 bases and at J to 3 bases, leaving 13 bases not matched to a gene. The CDR3 runs 18 residues. The CDR3 DNA is TGTGCCAGCAGTCGGGGACTAGCGGGATTGGGTGAGAACTACGAGCAGTACTTC. Translated: CASSRGLAGLGENYEQYF.

This clonotype was counted many times. This chain joins TRBV6-1 and TRBJ1-2; D perhaps matches TRBD1 (5 bases). The CDR3 sequence is 13 residues long. Germline CDR1 is MNHNS and CDR2 is SASEGT. Between the trimmed V and J ends, which lost 3 bases and 6 bases, there was a span of 11 bases. This CDR3 is CASSDGGTHGYTF. The CDR3 nucleotides read TGTGCCAGCAGTGACGGAGGGACCCATGGCTACACCTTC.

This clonotype has ten or more counts. A single base separates this from a much larger clone, so it may be a read error. The CDR3 coding sequence is TGTGCCAGCAGACAGGACACTGAAGCTTTCTTT. Encoded protein: CASRQDTEAFF. This chain links TRBV7-9 with TRBJ1-1; weak D call: TRBD1 (5 bases). The CDR3 is made up of 11 amino acids. The germline V gene encodes CDR1 SEHNR and CDR2 FQNEAQ (reference sequence). Trimming left V 6 bases short and J 3 bases short, with 5 bases between. The whole variable domain, filled in from reference TRBV7-9 and TRBJ1-1, reads DTGVSQNPRHKITKRGQNVTFRCDPISEHNRLYWYRQTLGQGPEFLTYFQNEAQLEKSRLLSDRFSAERPKGSFSTLEIQRTEQGDSAMYLCASRQDTEAFFGQGTRLTVV.

This clonotype was observed at least ten times. The chain has TRBV12-3 or TRBV12-4 and TRBJ2-2; D gene ambiguous. Trimming stripped 1 base from V and 2 bases from J, with 8 bases between. This CDR3 is built from 15 residues. CDR3 sequence (DNA): TGTGCCAGCAGTTTAGGTCACTCCAACACCGGGGAGCTGTTTTTT. Translated: CASSLGHSNTGELFF.

The chain recombines TRBV20-1 with TRBJ1-1, with TRBD1 as a possible D gene (5 bases). The V and J ends lost 0 bases and 3 bases respectively, with 14 bases between them. This CDR3 has 15 amino acids. CDR1 is DFQATT, CDR2 SNEGSKA, per germline (reference sequence). The CDR3 sequence: CSARDPWGEDTEAFF. The CDR3 DNA reads TGCAGTGCTAGAGACCCCTGGGGGGAAGACACTGAAGCTTTCTTT.